One TCR beta chain is described in this entry. These data come from a study of CD8+CD57+ T cells in acquired aplastic anemia. Patients chosen for sequencing had shown CD8+CD57+ cell expansion by flow cytometry. Profiling that covered TCR beta VDJ and CDR3 relied on genomic DNA as its template. TCRdb re-derived calls from the reads in MiXCR, one entry per CDR3 protein. The sample shows 300,000 or so distinct CDR3 sequences, roughly 59% of them seen only once. This CDR3 is built from 17 residues. Trimming took off 5 bases at V and 0 bases at J, with 15 bases between the two ends. CDR1 is KGHDR, CDR2 SFDVKD, per germline.

The chain is built from TRBV24-1 and TRBJ2-2; TRBD2 is a possible D gene (6 bases). Source material: sorted CD4+, CD8+, or CD8+CD57+ T cells (not recorded which) from PBMCs. The sequence was collected from a human donor with aplastic anemia. CDR3 bases: TGTGCCACCAGTGGTTTCGGGGCGGGATCGAACACCGGGGAGCTGTTTTTT. This translates into CATSGFGAGSNTGELFF.